The 28 T cell receptor beta chains presented below share a single source sample, sequenced in a study of blood T cell repertoires in COVID-19. TCRdb's table, derived via immunoSEQ multiplex PCR, lists solely in-frame clones and lacks some. The sample holds 250,000 to 300,000 clones; more than 75% are singletons and the top ten take about 6.9%. Sequencing was done on a sample of PBMCs or T cells enriched from blood (not recorded which). Every receptor here comes from a woman aged 45-65 years who had been exposed to COVID-19.

J is TRBJ1-2 and V is TRBV6-5; 8 nucleotides agree with TRBD1. Germline-derived CDR1 and CDR2 are MNHEY and SVGAGI. The CDR3 has 13 amino acids. The trim removed 8 bases at V and 2 bases at J, leaving 4 bases unmatched. CDR3 sequence: CASARQGNYGYTF. In DNA form, the CDR3 reads TGTGCCAGCGCAAGACAGGGGAACTATGGCTACACCTTC.

The rearrangement links TRBV6-5 to TRBJ2-2; maybe TRBD2 (7 bases). This CDR3 spans 15 amino acids. V was cut by 7 bases and J by 6 bases, with 18 bases left in between. Germline lookup yields CDR1 MNHEY and CDR2 SVGAGI. The CDR3 sequence: CASTLPGRGAGELFF. CDR3 DNA sequence: TGTGCCAGCACCCTCCCGGGGAGGGGGGCCGGGGAGCTGTTTTTT.

V gene TRBV21-1 combines with J gene TRBJ1-6; whether TRBD1, the table's D call, matches the DNA was not checked. TRBV21-1 is noted as a pseudogene. The CDR3 runs to 20 residues. The DNA for the CDR3 is TGTGCCAGCAGCGACTACCGGGACAGGGTCCTCAGCTCCTATAATTCACCCCTCCACTTT. This translates into CASSDYRDRVLSSYNSPLHF.

The chain has TRBV19 and TRBJ1-4, with no clear D. The length of the CDR3 is 13 residues. The V end lost 6 bases, the J end lost 7 bases, and 12 bases lay between the germline ends. Germline CDR1 is LNHDA and CDR2 is SQIVND (reference sequence). The CDR3, as DNA: TGTGCCAGTAGCAGATCTTGGGCTGAAAAACTGTTTTTT. Amino acids: CASSRSWAEKLFF.

The V call is TRBV28, the J call TRBJ1-3; D gene ambiguous. The CDR3 is made up of 13 amino acids. V was shortened by 7 bases and J by 0 bases, with 7 bases between the two germline ends. The germline V gene has CDR1 MDHEN and CDR2 SYDVKM. DNA for the CDR3: TGTGCCAGCACTCCTTTCTCTGGAAACACCATATATTTT. Translation gives CASTPFSGNTIYF. Supplemented by reference TRBV28 and TRBJ1-3, the full variable domain reads DVKVTQSSRYLVKRTGEKVFLECVQDMDHENMFWYRQDPGLGLRLIYFSYDVKMKEKGDIPEGYSVSREKKERFSLILESASTNQTSMYLCASTPFSGNTIYFGEGSWLTVV.

The CDR3 bases are TGCAGCGTGGTCACAGGGGGGCTCTCTGGGGCCAACGTCCTGACTTTC. Translating gives CSVVTGGLSGANVLTF. The chain carries TRBV29-1 and TRBJ2-6; 8 nucleotides agree with TRBD1. Germline V gene sequence: CDR1 SQVTM, CDR2 ANQGSEA. The CDR3 has 16 residues. V shed 6 bases and J 0 bases; nucleotides not matched to a gene: 7. Combining the CDR3 with reference TRBV29-1 and TRBJ2-6 gives the whole variable domain SAVISQKPSRDICQRGTSLTIQCQVDSQVTMMFWYRQQPGQSLTLIATANQGSEATYESGFVIDKFPISRPNLTFSTLTVSNMSPEDSSIYLCSVVTGGLSGANVLTFGAGSRLTVL.

The table lists this clone with a count of one. V gene TRBV10-3 combines with J gene TRBJ1-2, with 8 nucleotides matching TRBD1. CDR1 is ENHRY, CDR2 SYGVKD, per germline. Trimming at V came to 11 bases and at J to 3 bases, leaving 11 bases not matched to a gene. The CDR3 has 14 amino acids. CDR3 in amino acids: CAAHPGQGDYGYTF. CDR3 in DNA: TGTGCCGCCCACCCCGGACAGGGCGACTATGGCTACACCTTC.

The rearrangement links TRBV9 to TRBJ2-5; 8 bases align to TRBD2. The CDR3 has 17 residues. Trimming took 3 bases from V and 4 from J; bases not matched to a gene: 14. Germline CDR1 SGDLS, CDR2 YYNGEE. The CDR3 region has the DNA TGTGCCAGCAGCGCGACCCCGGGAGCGGGGGCGGCAGAGACCCAGTACTTC. Its translation is CASSATPGAGAAETQYF.

This clone has just a few counts. The rearrangement joins TRBV6-1 to TRBJ1-5, with D unclear. The length of the CDR3 is 12 residues. V was trimmed by 1 base and J by 9 bases, leaving 7 bases between them. The germline gives CDR1 MNHNS, CDR2 SASEGT. In DNA form, the CDR3 reads TGTGCCAGCAGTGAAGTGCGGCGGCCCCAGCATTTT. It specifies CASSEVRRPQHF.

V usage is TRBV5-6 and J usage is TRBJ1-5; 9 nucleotides match TRBD1. The CDR3 loop spans 15 amino acids. The V segment lost 5 bases and the J segment 7 bases; nucleotides outside the gene matches: 10. Germline CDR1 is SGHDT and CDR2 is YYEEEE. CDR3 amino acids: CASSLRTGVGQPQHF. CDR3 coding DNA: TGTGCCAGCAGTCTCCGGACAGGGGTAGGCCAGCCCCAGCATTTT. The complete variable domain, with remaining parts taken from reference TRBV5-6 and TRBJ1-5, reads DAGVTQSPTHLIKTRGQQVTLRCSPKSGHDTVSWYQQALGQGPQFIFQYYEEEERQRGNFPDRFSGHQFPNYSSELNVNALLLGDSALYLCASSLRTGVGQPQHFGDGTRLSIL.

The rearrangement uses TRBV10-2 and TRBJ1-1; possible D gene TRBD1, 6 bases. With 6 bases removed from V and 3 bases from J, the gap between germline ends came to 14 bases. Per the germline V gene, CDR1 is WSHSY and CDR2 is SAAADI. The CDR3 covers 14 residues. CDR3 DNA: TGCGCCAGCAGAGGACAGCCCCTGGACACTGAAGCTTTCTTT. Translation gives CASRGQPLDTEAFF.

The genes are TRBV27 and TRBJ1-4; D is undetermined. CDR1 is MNHEY, CDR2 SMNVEV, per germline (reference sequence). The CDR3 runs to 15 residues. The V end lost 1 base, the J end lost 8 bases, and 14 bases lay between the germline ends. The CDR3 is CASSLYAGKGEKLFF. CDR3 DNA: TGTGCCAGCAGTTTATACGCCGGGAAGGGAGAAAAACTGTTTTTT.

J is TRBJ1-2 and V is TRBV19, with 8 bases that match TRBD1. The CDR3 covers 15 residues. From germline, CDR1 is LNHDA and CDR2 SQIVND (reference sequence). The trim removed 7 bases at V and 4 bases at J, leaving 11 bases unmatched. The CDR3 DNA sequence: TGTGCCAGTACACCGACAGGGGACCCTTTCTATGGCTACACCTTC. Amino acid sequence: CASTPTGDPFYGYTF.

The chain joins TRBV7-6 to TRBJ2-3, with 7 nucleotides matching TRBD2. CDR3 length: 16 amino acids. CDR1 SGHVS and CDR2 FNYEAQ come from the germline V gene. The V segment lost 5 bases and the J segment 4 bases; nucleotides outside the gene matches: 12. In DNA, the CDR3 is TGTGCCAGCAGCCCAATAGCGGGTCCTAGGGCAGATACGCAGTATTTT. The encoded protein is CASSPIAGPRADTQYF.

The chain employs TRBV11-2 and TRBJ1-2; 7 nucleotides line up with TRBD1. Germline V gene sequence: CDR1 SGHAT, CDR2 FQNNGV. The ends lost 4 bases at V and 2 bases at J; junction bases unmatched: 7. The CDR3 is 15 amino acids. CDR3 sequence reads: CASSSGGRYNYGYTF. The CDR3 DNA reads as TGTGCCAGCAGCTCAGGGGGTAGGTACAACTATGGCTACACCTTC.

V usage is TRBV12-3 or TRBV12-4 and J usage is TRBJ2-5; perhaps TRBD2 as D (6 bases). This CDR3 comprises 13 residues. Trimming cost V 6 bases and J 7 bases, with 15 bases left between them. The CDR3 region has the DNA TGTGCCAGCAGCACTTCTGAGGGAGGGACCCAGTACTTC. It codes for CASSTSEGGTQYF.

The CDR3 region has the DNA TGCGCCAGCAGCCACCTCACGGAAAGTCAACGAGGCGGCTACACCTTC. This encodes CASSHLTESQRGGYTF. This chain uses TRBV4-3 with TRBJ1-2; D is uncertain. With 3 bases removed from V and 8 bases from J, the gap between germline ends came to 22 bases. The CDR3 covers 16 residues. Germline V gene lookup returns CDR1 LGHNA and CDR2 YSLEER.

This clone was recorded once. This sequence joins TRBV12-3 or TRBV12-4 and TRBJ1-2; TRBD1 matches at 7 bases. V was clipped by 6 bases and J by 6 bases; unmatched bases: 4. This CDR3 contains 12 residues. This CDR3 reads CASRYRGDGYTF. CDR3 DNA: TGTGCCAGCAGATACAGGGGCGATGGCTACACCTTC.

This clone appeared many times. V is TRBV7-9 and J is TRBJ1-1, with D possibly TRBD1 on 6 matching bases. With 5 bases removed from V and 0 bases from J, the gap between germline ends came to 19 bases. The CDR3 consists of 17 residues. Germline loops: CDR1 SEHNR, CDR2 FQNEAQ (reference sequence). The CDR3 is CASSPSPGQLLNTEAFF. The CDR3 DNA reads as TGTGCCAGCAGCCCCTCCCCTGGACAGCTACTGAACACTGAAGCTTTCTTT.

This chain links TRBV7-9 with TRBJ1-3; D may be TRBD1 (5 bases). Germline V gene data show CDR1 as SEHNR and CDR2 as FQNEAQ (reference sequence). This CDR3 is 15 amino acids long. The ends were cut back, 3 bases at V and 0 bases at J, with 9 bases in the middle. In DNA form, the CDR3 reads TGTGCCAGCAGCTTCTACAGGCCCTCTGGAAACACCATATATTTT. As protein: CASSFYRPSGNTIYF.

The chain is built from TRBV2 and TRBJ1-6; 7 nucleotides agree with TRBD1. Germline CDR1 and CDR2: SNHLY and FYNNEI. V shed 6 bases, J shed 4 bases, and the junction held 9 bases outside the gene matches. This CDR3 is built from 16 residues. The CDR3 coding sequence is TGTGCCAGCAGCGACGCCGACAGGGATTATAATTCACCCCTCCACTTT. It encodes CASSDADRDYNSPLHF.

On this clone: Its ends do not fully match the called genes, so a read error is possible. The chain couples TRBV29-1 to TRBJ1-1; the D is unclear. This CDR3 region has 11 residues. Germline V lookup: CDR1 SQVTM, CDR2 ANQGSEA. In DNA, the CDR3 is TGCAGCTCCCAGGCCAACAGTGAAGCTTTCTTT. Amino acids: CSSQANSEAFF.

This clone was counted at least ten times. The chain is built from TRBV5-1 and TRBJ1-1; tentative D call: TRBD1 (6 bases). Germline-derived CDR1 and CDR2 are SGHRS and YFSETQ. V lost 5 bases to trimming and J lost 0 bases, with 23 bases between them. The CDR3 sequence is 18 residues long. DNA for the CDR3: TGCGCCAGCAGTTTGACTGGGGGAGGGGGATCTATGAACACTGAAGCTTTCTTT. As protein: CASSLTGGGGSMNTEAFF.

The genes are TRBV19 and TRBJ1-4; a possible D gene is TRBD1 (6 bases). The V gene's germline CDR1 is LNHDA and CDR2 SQIVND (reference sequence). V lost 7 bases and J 5 bases, leaving 14 bases between the germline ends. This CDR3 comprises 14 residues. The CDR3 DNA reads as TGTGCCAGTAATGGGCAGGGGCGGAATGAAAAACTGTTTTTT. Translated: CASNGQGRNEKLFF.

This clone was recorded a few times. This chain uses TRBV28 with TRBJ2-6, with D perhaps matching TRBD1 (6 bases). The CDR3 loop spans 17 amino acids. V was pared by 5 bases and J by 0 bases, with 14 bases between. Germline CDR1 is MDHEN and CDR2 is SYDVKM. The CDR3 region is CASSRQGSGSGANVLTF. The CDR3 DNA reads as TGTGCCAGCAGTCGCCAGGGGTCGGGCTCTGGGGCCAACGTCCTGACTTTC.

In this sample, this clone turned up once. This chain links TRBV3-1 (or the pseudogene TRBV3-2) with TRBJ2-2; D is possibly TRBD2 (6 bases). The V gene's germline CDR1 is LGHDT and CDR2 YNNKEL (reference sequence). Trimming cost V 1 base and J 11 bases, with 17 bases left between them. The CDR3 is made up of 15 amino acids. CDR3 residues: CASSQGTGGSGELFF. In DNA form, the CDR3 reads TGTGCCAGCAGCCAAGGCACAGGAGGGTCAGGAGAGCTGTTTTTT.

This clone was detected a few times. V gene TRBV5-6 combines with J gene TRBJ1-5; 9 positions agree with TRBD1. Germline V gene sequence: CDR1 SGHDT, CDR2 YYEEEE. CDR3 length: 17 amino acids. V shed 3 bases and J 4 bases; nucleotides not matched to a gene: 11. The chain's CDR3 is CASSSLKDRGSNQPQHF. The CDR3 bases are TGTGCCAGCAGCTCATTGAAGGACAGGGGCTCAAATCAGCCCCAGCATTTT.

The chain joins TRBV30 to TRBJ2-2, with unresolved D. V shed 5 bases and J shed 5 bases, with 15 bases lying between them. The CDR3 is 14 amino acids. CDR1 and CDR2 (germline): GTSNPN, SVGIG (reference sequence). The CDR3 protein is CAWSPYGRTGELFF. The DNA of the CDR3 is TGTGCCTGGTCTCCGTATGGGCGAACCGGGGAGCTGTTTTTT.